This is a list of T cell receptor beta chains from one sample in a study of T cells in Graves' hyperthyroidism and ophthalmopathy. One entry per CDR3 protein results from TCRdb running MiXCR on the multiplex PCR reads. The table shows hundreds of thousands of distinct CDR3 sequences, with roughly 14% occurring only once. The specimen sequenced was blood. These receptors all stem from a woman in her fifties or sixties with Graves' ophthalmopathy. The CDR3 runs from the conserved cysteine through the conserved F or W. A D gene is named only where the DNA matches it firmly. Not all rows give a size; the values are once, few, many and, for expanded clones, a class.

V: TRBV7-7; J: TRBJ2-2; D: -; size: many; DNA: TGTGCTAGCAGCCATATCCCAGGGAATTCGGGGGAGCTGTTTTTT; CDR3: CASSHIPGNSGELFF
V: TRBV6-1; J: TRBJ2-7; D: TRBD2; size: many; DNA: TGTGCCAGCATCTTGCGGGAGGGCCCCTACGAGCAGTACTTC; CDR3: CASILREGPYEQYF
V: TRBV27; J: TRBJ2-4; D: -; size: many; DNA: TGTGCCAGCAGTCACCAAAAGGGATTCGGCATTCAGTACTTC; CDR3: CASSHQKGFGIQYF
V: TRBV7-2; J: TRBJ2-7; D: -; size: many; DNA: TGTGCCAGCAGCTCGTTCTACGAGCAGTACTTC; CDR3: CASSSFYEQYF
V: TRBV4-1; J: TRBJ1-2; D: TRBD1; size: few; DNA: TGCGCCAGCAGCCAAACAATGGACAGGCGACCTAACTATGGCTACACCTTC; CDR3: CASSQTMDRRPNYGYTF
V: TRBV3-1; J: TRBJ1-1; D: -; size: many; DNA: TGTGCCAGCAGCCCGACCGAGATCCGCGGGAACACTGAAGCTTTCTTT; CDR3: CASSPTEIRGNTEAFF
V: TRBV2; J: TRBJ2-1; D: -; size: many; DNA: TGTGCCAGCAGTGAGTCCCGCAATGAGCAGTTCTTC; CDR3: CASSESRNEQFF
V: TRBV6-1; J: TRBJ2-3; D: -; size: -; DNA: TGTGCCAGCAGTGAAGAACTGGAGCCCACAGATACGCAGTATTTT; CDR3: CASSEELEPTDTQYF
V: TRBV6-1; J: TRBJ1-1; D: TRBD1; size: -; DNA: TGTGCCAGCGGGGACAGGGGAAGGACTGAAGCTTTCTTT; CDR3: CASGDRGRTEAFF
V: TRBV20-1; J: TRBJ2-1; D: TRBD2; size: few; DNA: TGCAGTGCTAGAGGGGATAGCGGGATAAATGAGCAGTTCTTC; CDR3: CSARGDSGINEQFF
V: TRBV6-1; J: TRBJ2-7; D: TRBD1; size: -; DNA: TGTGCCAGCAGAGACACGGCGCAGGGGGCGCGGGGCGAGCAGTACTTC; CDR3: CASRDTAQGARGEQYF
V: TRBV28; J: TRBJ1-2; D: -; size: -; DNA: TGTGCCAGCAGTGACCTAGGAGGTGGCTACACCTTC; CDR3: CASSDLGGGYTF
V: TRBV7-3; J: TRBJ2-1; D: TRBD2; size: many; DNA: TGTGCCAGCAGCCGGGACGCGTTAGCGGGAGGGTCTGAGCAGTTCTTC; CDR3: CASSRDALAGGSEQFF
V: TRBV9; J: TRBJ1-1; D: -; size: few; DNA: TGTGCCAGCAGCGTAGTTCGACATCCGAACACTGAAGCTTTCTTT; CDR3: CASSVVRHPNTEAFF
V: TRBV5-4; J: TRBJ2-1; D: TRBD2; size: few; DNA: TGTGCCAACAGCTTGGAGCGGGAGCGCTCCAATGAGCAGTTCTTC; CDR3: CANSLERERSNEQFF
V: TRBV6-2/TRBV6-3; J: TRBJ2-2; D: -; size: few; DNA: TGTGCCAGCACCGGCGGAGGCCTCACCGGGGAGCTGTTTTTT; CDR3: CASTGGGLTGELFF
V: TRBV12-3/TRBV12-4; J: TRBJ1-5; D: -; size: -; DNA: TGTGCCAGCAGTTCAATGGGCAATCAGCCCCAGCATTTT; CDR3: CASSSMGNQPQHF
V: TRBV7-9; J: TRBJ2-5; D: -; size: -; DNA: TGTGCCAGCAGTTTCCCCTTAGGGACCCAGTACTTC; CDR3: CASSFPLGTQYF
V: TRBV6-1; J: TRBJ2-5; D: TRBD1; size: few; DNA: TGTGCCAGCAGTTTTTCGACAGGGCCCGAGACCCAGTACTTC; CDR3: CASSFSTGPETQYF
V: TRBV5-1; J: TRBJ1-2; D: -; size: -; DNA: TGCGCCAGCAGCTTGGGGGGACCTTTGCTTTATGGCTACACCTTC; CDR3: CASSLGGPLLYGYTF
V: TRBV5-4; J: TRBJ2-3; D: TRBD2; size: many; DNA: TGTGCCAGCAGCTTGGGACTAGCGTATATCACAGATACGCAGTATTTT; CDR3: CASSLGLAYITDTQYF
V: TRBV5-1; J: TRBJ2-7; D: TRBD1; size: -; DNA: TGCGCCAGCAGCTTGCAGGGGGCAGCACCACGGGGGCAGTACTTC; CDR3: CASSLQGAAPRGQYF
V: TRBV19; J: TRBJ2-5; D: -; size: -; DNA: TGTGCCAGTAGTGGACCGACTAGGTTGGAGACCCAGTACTTC; CDR3: CASSGPTRLETQYF
V: TRBV27; J: TRBJ2-2; D: TRBD1; size: few; DNA: TGTGCCAGCATCCCAGGGGGCGATACCGGGGAGCTGTTTTTT; CDR3: CASIPGGDTGELFF